This TCR beta chain was captured by sequencing in a study of T-cell memory formation after mild COVID-19. Study as a whole: TCR clusters were mostly donor specific. General study findings and limits: Clones that shrank (day 15 to 85) were balanced CD4/CD8, whereas later expanders leaned CD4+. Pre-infection memory held some responding clones, suggesting pre-existing cross-reactive T cells responded. Contracting clones localized mainly to CM and EM when CD4+ and mainly to EMRA when CD8+.

This clonotype was seen a few times. No antigen is known for it. TCRdb re-called the 5' RACE reads with MiXCR, one entry per CDR3 protein. The repertoire holds more than 120,000 distinct CDR3 sequences, with roughly 6.2% as singletons. The CDR3 is made up of 14 amino acids. J gave up 4 bases and V 6 bases, and 5 bases lay outside the gene matches. The source of this sequence is an adult woman who had mild COVID-19 (a few samples of this study predate the infection). Cell type and time point are not known. Sequenced sample: PBMCs or a T cell subset sorted from them (not recorded which). The chain couples TRBV12-3 or TRBV12-4 to TRBJ1-2; 10 bases match TRBD1. The CDR3 bases are TGTGCCAGCAGATCGACAGGGGGCGGCTATGGCTACACCTTC. Its translation: CASRSTGGGYGYTF.